The text below deals with one TCR beta chain. This entry belongs to a study of blood T cell repertoires in COVID-19. Libraries were prepared by immunoSEQ multiplex PCR; TCRdb keeps only in-frame clonotypes and omits some of them. Altogether more than 70,000 clones are present, around nine tenths being singletons, with the ten largest covering roughly 5%. Deletions cut 0 bases from V and 6 bases from J, with 12 bases between. The CDR3 sequence is 14 residues long. The germline V gene has CDR1 MNHNS and CDR2 SASEGT. This clonotype was sampled from a woman aged 18 to 35 with acute or convalescent COVID-19. The material sequenced was peripheral blood. This chain joins TRBV6-1 and TRBJ2-7; weak D call: TRBD1 (6 bases). The CDR3 reads CASSEAGALREQYF. CDR3 nucleotides: TGTGCCAGCAGTGAAGCGGGGGCTTTGCGCGAGCAGTACTTC.